This T cell receptor beta chain was observed in a study of cytomegalovirus exposure and HLA in healthy donors. Study-level findings and limits: High specificity and sensitivity for cytomegalovirus status were reported for the classifier. Analysis was carried out at a later point, and it linked a missense DCLRE1C variant to TCR beta V- and J-gene trimming.

The V gene's germline CDR1 is SGHRS and CDR2 YFSETQ. V was pared by 6 bases and J by 3 bases, with 7 bases of the junction left unmatched. This CDR3 contains 15 residues. For this clone: Its antigen is not known.

PCR was performed using 60 Vbeta and 13 Jbeta primers. Data came from immunoSEQ multiplex PCR; TCRdb stores just in-frame clones and leaves some out. The sample includes under 150,000 clones, approximately 81% of them seen just once. The sequence came from a man aged 18 to 29 in good health and CMV-seronegative. The source material was PBMCs. The chain combines TRBV5-1 with TRBJ2-2; 8 nucleotides align to TRBD1. The DNA of the CDR3 is TGCGCCAGCAACCCGGGACAGGTGGACACCGGGGAGCTGTTTTTT. Translation gives CASNPGQVDTGELFF.